This TCR beta chain was identified in a study of identical twins. Trimming cost V 2 bases and J 6 bases, with 10 bases left between them. This CDR3 has 13 residues. TCRdb used MiXCR to reprocess the 5' RACE reads, holding one entry per CDR3 protein. The sample has around 340,000 distinct CDR3 sequences; 8.5% to 10% are singletons. With regard to this clonotype: Antigen unknown.

Overall study findings and caveats: Model-predicted out-of-frame TCR alpha sharing fell below observed values in monozygotic twins.

The V gene is TRBV12-3 or TRBV12-4, the J gene TRBJ2-5; D unresolved. Sequencing used naive T cells sorted from blood. The clonotype comes from a woman aged 45-65 years in good health. DNA of the CDR3: TGTGCCAGCAGTTTAAGGGTCGCGCAGACCCAGTACTTC. Translating gives CASSLRVAQTQYF.